This T cell receptor beta chain came from a study of T cell changes during pregnancy in multiple sclerosis. Per the germline V gene, CDR1 is SGHTA and CDR2 is FQGNSA. Losses at the gene ends were 2 bases for V and 4 bases for J; bases not matched to a gene: 3. The CDR3 loop spans 14 amino acids. Sequencing used immunoSEQ multiplex PCR; TCRdb keeps in-frame clones, though not all of them. The data show some 43,000 clones, about 90% seen once. This sequence was found in a female donor in good health, enrolled as a control in a pregnancy study. The sequenced sample was peripheral blood, obtained in the first trimester of pregnancy. The chain carries TRBV7-2 and TRBJ2-5; 8 bases agree with TRBD2. The CDR3 protein is CASSLNGGGETQYF. The CDR3 DNA follows: TGTGCCAGCAGCTTAAACGGGGGGGGAGAGACCCAGTACTTC.